The 14 T cell receptor beta chains below were found in one sample sequenced in a study of T cells in tuberculosis (dated by TCRdb to between 2018 and 2020). Preparation of the library involved the immunoSEQ multiplex PCR assay. The table comes from immuneACCESS by way of TCRdb, which keeps in-frame sequences with V and J called. Part of the clones is missing from these tables; in studies checked, under half for an unresolved V gene and the rest for unknown reasons. This sample gives about 49,000 clones in total; roughly 96% of them show up just once. The top ten constitute around 1.4% of the sample. Read against the paper, the sample's time point label means: new active TB diagnosis, blood taken before or within 7 days of starting treatment. This specimen was PBMCs, taken at tuberculosis diagnosis. The origin of the receptors is an adult with tuberculosis.

The V and J genes are TRBV19 and TRBJ2-5, with a possible D match to TRBD2 (6 bases). Germline values: CDR1 LNHDA, CDR2 SQIVND (reference sequence). The CDR3 runs 14 residues. Trimming stripped 9 bases from V and 7 bases from J, with 21 bases between. DNA for the CDR3: TGTGCCAGCTCGCCCGCGGGATCAAGTGGGACCCAGTACTTC. Amino acids: CASSPAGSSGTQYF.

The V and J genes are TRBV5-4 and TRBJ2-5; 10 bases are a match to TRBD1. Germline V gene lookup returns CDR1 SGHNT and CDR2 YYREEE (reference sequence). The CDR3 spans 16 residues. V dropped 4 bases and J dropped 3; count of bases not matched to a gene: 9. CDR3 amino acids: CASSRTGGGGKETQYF. CDR3 in DNA: TGTGCCAGCAGCCGGACAGGGGGTGGGGGCAAAGAGACCCAGTACTTC.

This rearrangement joins TRBV6-5 to TRBJ1-2; tentatively, D is TRBD1 (5 bases). V shed 4 bases and J shed 7 bases, with 7 bases lying between them. The germline gives CDR1 MNHEY, CDR2 SVGAGI. The CDR3 runs 11 residues. The DNA for the CDR3 is TGTGCCAGCAGTTCGGGGGTTGGCTACACCTTC. Encoded protein: CASSSGVGYTF.

The rearrangement joins TRBV10-3 to TRBJ1-6; D gene uncertain. This CDR3 is built from 13 residues. CDR1 and CDR2 (germline): ENHRY, SYGVKD. The ends were cut back, 3 bases at V and 8 bases at J, with 8 bases in the middle. Here the CDR3 DNA reads TGTGCCATCAGTGAACAGAGGGATTCACCCCTCCACTTT. The encoded protein is CAISEQRDSPLHF.

The chain recombines TRBV19 with TRBJ1-5, with 7 bases fitting TRBD1. The V gene's germline CDR1 is LNHDA and CDR2 SQIVND (reference sequence). Trimming cost V 5 bases and J 2 bases; bases outside gene matches: 9. The CDR3 spans 16 residues. Here the CDR3 reads CASSSPQGLGNQPQHF. The CDR3 nucleotides read TGTGCCAGTAGTTCCCCACAGGGGTTGGGCAATCAGCCCCAGCATTTT.

The chain has TRBV11-3 and TRBJ2-2, with TRBD1 as a possible D gene (5 bases). This CDR3 is 15 amino acids long. Per germline, CDR1 SGHNT and CDR2 YENEEA. V was pared by 5 bases and J by 5 bases, with 15 bases between. The CDR3 protein is CASSQGGLSTGELFF. The CDR3 coding sequence is TGTGCCAGCAGCCAGGGTGGCTTGAGTACCGGGGAGCTGTTTTTT.

This clone was seen only a few times. The chain has TRBV7-6 and TRBJ1-3; D ambiguous. Trimming left V 1 base short and J 4 bases short, with 17 bases between. From germline, CDR1 is SGHVS and CDR2 FNYEAQ. This CDR3 contains 17 residues. CDR3: CASSLGVGEYSGNTIYF. The CDR3 region has the DNA TGTGCCAGCAGCTTAGGAGTCGGAGAATACTCCGGAAACACCATATATTTT.

This chain connects TRBV19 to TRBJ1-5; possibly TRBD1 for D (6 bases). The CDR3 has 16 amino acids. Germline V gene data show CDR1 as LNHDA and CDR2 as SQIVND (reference sequence). Deletions cut 7 bases from V and 0 bases from J, with 16 bases between. CDR3 region: CASIGQGLNSNQPQHF. CDR3 nucleotide sequence: TGTGCCAGTATCGGTCAGGGGCTAAATAGCAATCAGCCCCAGCATTTT.

The count of this clone is one. The chain's CDR3 is CSAARETQYF. The CDR3 region has the DNA TGCAGTGCAGCGAGGGAGACCCAGTACTTC. The chain links TRBV20-1 to TRBJ2-5; D not certain. Trimming took off 6 bases at V and 5 bases at J, with 7 bases between the two ends. This CDR3 has 10 amino acids. Germline assignment: CDR1 DFQATT and CDR2 SNEGSKA (reference sequence).

The genes are TRBV7-2 and TRBJ2-7; D may be TRBD2 (6 bases). The CDR3 is made up of 15 amino acids. Per germline, CDR1 SGHTA and CDR2 FQGNSA. Trimming removed 2 bases at V and 5 bases at J, with 16 bases between. Here the CDR3 DNA reads TGTGCCAGCAGCTTAAGGTTCCGGGAGTCAAACGAGCAGTACTTC. Its protein is CASSLRFRESNEQYF.

CDR3: CASSLVEGLTDTQYF. The CDR3 bases are TGTGCCAGCAGCTTGGTGGAGGGCCTCACAGATACGCAGTATTTT. J is TRBJ2-3 and V is TRBV5-4, with D possibly matching TRBD2 (6 bases). This CDR3 contains 15 residues. With 0 bases removed from V and 2 bases from J, the gap between germline ends came to 10 bases. In germline, CDR1 is SGHNT, CDR2 YYREEE (reference sequence).

The chain has TRBV2 and TRBJ2-2, with D perhaps TRBD1 (6 bases). Germline V gene sequence: CDR1 SNHLY, CDR2 FYNNEI. The CDR3 is made up of 13 amino acids. The V end was cut by 8 bases, the J end by 7 bases, with 14 bases between. CDR3 bases: TGTGCCAGCTGGACAGCTGTGCGCGGGGAGCTGTTTTTT. Amino acid sequence: CASWTAVRGELFF.

The rearrangement uses TRBV18 and TRBJ2-1; 7 bases are shared with TRBD2. CDR1 is KGHSH and CDR2 is LQKENI in the germline V gene. The length of the CDR3 is 15 residues. The junction had 2 bases not matched to a gene; V was cut back by 0 bases and J by 3 bases. CDR3 DNA sequence: TGTGCCAGCTCACCACCGCGGGGGAGCTACAATGAGCAGTTCTTC. As protein: CASSPPRGSYNEQFF.

The chain combines TRBV25-1 with TRBJ1-1, with a weak D call TRBD1 (5 bases). V shed 5 bases and J shed 1 base, with 14 bases lying between them. This CDR3 spans 15 amino acids. CDR1 and CDR2 from the germline V gene are MGHDK and SYGVNS. This chain's CDR3 is CASSPLGTSNTEAFF. CDR3 DNA: TGTGCCAGCAGTCCACTAGGGACTTCGAACACTGAAGCTTTCTTT. Variable domain in full (rest from reference TRBV25-1 and TRBJ1-1): EADIYQTPRYLVIGTGKKITLECSQTMGHDKMYWYQQDPGMELHLIHYSYGVNSTEKGDLSSESTVSRIRTEHFPLTLESARPSHTSQYLCASSPLGTSNTEAFFGQGTRLTVV.